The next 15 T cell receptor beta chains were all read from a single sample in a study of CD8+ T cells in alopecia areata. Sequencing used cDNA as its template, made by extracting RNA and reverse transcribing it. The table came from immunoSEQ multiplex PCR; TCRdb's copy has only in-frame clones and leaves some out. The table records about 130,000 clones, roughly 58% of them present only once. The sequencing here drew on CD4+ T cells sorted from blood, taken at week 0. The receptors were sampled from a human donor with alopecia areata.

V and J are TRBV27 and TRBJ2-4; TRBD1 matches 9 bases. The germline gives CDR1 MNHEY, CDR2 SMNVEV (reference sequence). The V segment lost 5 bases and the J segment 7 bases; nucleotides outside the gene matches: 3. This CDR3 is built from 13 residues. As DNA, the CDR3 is TGTGCCAGCAGTACAGGGGGCGCGAACATTCAGTACTTC. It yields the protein CASSTGGANIQYF.

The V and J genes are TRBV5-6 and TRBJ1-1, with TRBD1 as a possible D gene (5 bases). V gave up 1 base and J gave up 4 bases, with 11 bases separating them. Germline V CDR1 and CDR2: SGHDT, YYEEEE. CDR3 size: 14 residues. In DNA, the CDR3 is TGTGCCAGCAGCTTGTATGGGGGTGCCACTGAAGCTTTCTTT. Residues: CASSLYGGATEAFF.

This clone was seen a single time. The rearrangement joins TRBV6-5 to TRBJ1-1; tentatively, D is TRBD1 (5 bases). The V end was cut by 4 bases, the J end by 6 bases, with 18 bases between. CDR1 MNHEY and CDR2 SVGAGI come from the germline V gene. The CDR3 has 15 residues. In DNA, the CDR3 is TGTGCCAGCAGTTTAGTAGGGGCACCCGGAGCTGAAGCTTTCTTT. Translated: CASSLVGAPGAEAFF.

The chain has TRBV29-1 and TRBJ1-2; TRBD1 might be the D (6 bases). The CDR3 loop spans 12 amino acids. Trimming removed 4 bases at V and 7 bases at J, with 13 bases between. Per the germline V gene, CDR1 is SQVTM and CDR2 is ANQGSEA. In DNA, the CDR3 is TGCAGCGTTGTAGGGGGACCCGTTGGCTACACCTTC. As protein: CSVVGGPVGYTF.

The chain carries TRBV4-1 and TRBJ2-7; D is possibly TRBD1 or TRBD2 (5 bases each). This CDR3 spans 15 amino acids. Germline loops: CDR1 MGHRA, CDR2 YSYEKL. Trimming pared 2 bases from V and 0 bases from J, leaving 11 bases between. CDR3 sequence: CASSQPGTDSYEQYF. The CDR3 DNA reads TGCGCCAGCAGCCAACCCGGGACGGACTCCTACGAGCAGTACTTC.

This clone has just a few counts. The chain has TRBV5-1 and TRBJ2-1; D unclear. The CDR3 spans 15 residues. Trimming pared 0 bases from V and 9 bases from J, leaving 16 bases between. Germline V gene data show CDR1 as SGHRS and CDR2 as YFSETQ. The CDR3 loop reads CASSLEGVIWAEQFF. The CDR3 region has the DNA TGCGCCAGCAGCTTGGAAGGCGTCATATGGGCTGAGCAGTTCTTC.

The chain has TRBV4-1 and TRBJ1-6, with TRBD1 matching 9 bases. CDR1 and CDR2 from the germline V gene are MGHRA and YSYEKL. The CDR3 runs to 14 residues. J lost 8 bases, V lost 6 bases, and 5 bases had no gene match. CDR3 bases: TGCGCCAGCAGTAGGACAGGGGATGATTCACCCCTCCACTTT. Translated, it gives CASSRTGDDSPLHF.

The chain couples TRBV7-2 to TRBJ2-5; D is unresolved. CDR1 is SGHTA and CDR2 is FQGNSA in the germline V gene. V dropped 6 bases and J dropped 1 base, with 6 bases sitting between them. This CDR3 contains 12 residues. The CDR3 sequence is CASSPLQETQYF. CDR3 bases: TGTGCCAGCAGTCCGCTCCAAGAGACCCAGTACTTC.

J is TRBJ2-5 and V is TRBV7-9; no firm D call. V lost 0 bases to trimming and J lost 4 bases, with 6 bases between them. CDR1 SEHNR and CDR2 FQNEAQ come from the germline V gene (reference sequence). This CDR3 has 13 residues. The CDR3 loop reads CASSLAERETQYF. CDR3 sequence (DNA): TGTGCCAGCAGCTTAGCGGAACGAGAGACCCAGTACTTC.

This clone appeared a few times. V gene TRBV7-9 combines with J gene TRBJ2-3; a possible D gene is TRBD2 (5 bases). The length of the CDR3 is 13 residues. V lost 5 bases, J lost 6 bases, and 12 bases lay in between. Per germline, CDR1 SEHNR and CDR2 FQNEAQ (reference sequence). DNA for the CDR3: TGTGCCAGCAGCCTCCGGGGTTCGGATACGCAGTATTTT. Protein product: CASSLRGSDTQYF.

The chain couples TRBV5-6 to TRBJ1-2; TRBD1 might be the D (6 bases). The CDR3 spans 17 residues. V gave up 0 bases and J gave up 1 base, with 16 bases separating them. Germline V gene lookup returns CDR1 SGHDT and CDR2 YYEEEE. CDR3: CASSLGARDTRNYGYTF. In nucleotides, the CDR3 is TGTGCCAGCAGCTTGGGCGCCCGGGACACCCGTAACTATGGCTACACCTTC.

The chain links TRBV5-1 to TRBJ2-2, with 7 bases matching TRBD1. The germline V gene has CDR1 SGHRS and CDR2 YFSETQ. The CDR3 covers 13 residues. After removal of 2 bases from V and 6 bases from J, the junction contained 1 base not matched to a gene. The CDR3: CASSLDRAGELFF. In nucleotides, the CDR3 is TGCGCCAGCAGCTTAGACAGGGCCGGGGAGCTGTTTTTT.

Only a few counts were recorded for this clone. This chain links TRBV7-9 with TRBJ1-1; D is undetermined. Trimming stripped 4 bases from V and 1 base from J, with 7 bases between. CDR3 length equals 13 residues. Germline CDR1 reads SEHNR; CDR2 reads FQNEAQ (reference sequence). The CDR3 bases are TGTGCCAGCAGCTCACAACCGAACACTGAAGCTTTCTTT. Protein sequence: CASSSQPNTEAFF.

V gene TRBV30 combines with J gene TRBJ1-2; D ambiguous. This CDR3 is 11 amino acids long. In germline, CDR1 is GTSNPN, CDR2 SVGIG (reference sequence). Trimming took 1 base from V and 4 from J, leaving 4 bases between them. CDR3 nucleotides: TGTGCCTGGAGTGGGAGCTATGGCTACACCTTC. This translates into CAWSGSYGYTF.

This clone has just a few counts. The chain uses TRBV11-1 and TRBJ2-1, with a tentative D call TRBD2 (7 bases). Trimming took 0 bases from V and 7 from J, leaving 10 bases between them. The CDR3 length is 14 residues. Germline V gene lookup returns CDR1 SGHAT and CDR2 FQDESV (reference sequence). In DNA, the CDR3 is TGTGCCAGCAGCTTAGCGGGGGGGCCGAATGAGCAGTTCTTC. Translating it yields CASSLAGGPNEQFF. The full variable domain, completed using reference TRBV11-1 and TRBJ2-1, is EAEVAQSPRYKITEKSQAVAFWCDPISGHATLYWYRQILGQGPELLVQFQDESVVDDSQLPKDRFSAERLKGVDSTLKIQPAELGDSAMYLCASSLAGGPNEQFFGPGTRLTVL.